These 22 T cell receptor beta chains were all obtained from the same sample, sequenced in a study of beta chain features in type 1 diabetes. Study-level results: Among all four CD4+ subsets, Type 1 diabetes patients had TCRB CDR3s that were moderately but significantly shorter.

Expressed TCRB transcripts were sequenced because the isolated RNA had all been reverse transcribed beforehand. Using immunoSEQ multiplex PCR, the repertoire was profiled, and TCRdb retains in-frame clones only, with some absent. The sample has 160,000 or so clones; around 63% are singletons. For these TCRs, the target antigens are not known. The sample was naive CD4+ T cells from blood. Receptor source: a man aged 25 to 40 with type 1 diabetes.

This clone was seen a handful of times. This CDR3 reads CASSLTTGNPYGYTF. The CDR3, as DNA: TGTGCCAGCAGCTTAACTACAGGGAATCCCTATGGCTACACCTTC. This chain joins TRBV7-9 and TRBJ1-2; a possible D gene is TRBD1 (6 bases). With 2 bases removed from V and 4 bases from J, the gap between germline ends came to 14 bases. There are 15 residues in the CDR3. In germline, CDR1 is SEHNR, CDR2 FQNEAQ (reference sequence).

The CDR3 loop is CASRTGGTDTQYF. The CDR3 region has the DNA TGTGCCAGCAGAACAGGGGGCACAGATACGCAGTATTTT. The J gene is TRBJ2-3, the V gene TRBV28; 7 positions agree with TRBD1. Germline CDR1 MDHEN, CDR2 SYDVKM. V lost 6 bases to trimming and J lost 1 base; unmatched junction nucleotides: 1. This CDR3 has 13 residues. Based on the CDR3 plus reference TRBV28 and TRBJ2-3, the full variable domain is DVKVTQSSRYLVKRTGEKVFLECVQDMDHENMFWYRQDPGLGLRLIYFSYDVKMKEKGDIPEGYSVSREKKERFSLILESASTNQTSMYLCASRTGGTDTQYFGPGTRLTVL.

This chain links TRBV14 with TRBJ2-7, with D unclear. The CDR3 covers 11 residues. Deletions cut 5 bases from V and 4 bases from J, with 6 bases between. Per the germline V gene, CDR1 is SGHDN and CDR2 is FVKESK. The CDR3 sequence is CASSKTYEQYF. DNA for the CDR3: TGTGCCAGCAGCAAGACATACGAGCAGTACTTC. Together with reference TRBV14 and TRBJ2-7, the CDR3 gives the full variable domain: EAGVTQFPSHSVIEKGQTVTLRCDPISGHDNLYWYRRVMGKEIKFLLHFVKESKQDESGMPNNRFLAERTGGTYSTLKVQPAELEDSGVYFCASSKTYEQYFGPGTRLTVT.

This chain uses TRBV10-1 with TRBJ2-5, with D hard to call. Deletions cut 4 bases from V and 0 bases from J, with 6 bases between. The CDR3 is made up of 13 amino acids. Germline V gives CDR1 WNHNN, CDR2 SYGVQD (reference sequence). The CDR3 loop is CASSGGYQETQYF. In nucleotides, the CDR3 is TGCGCCAGCAGTGGTGGGTACCAAGAGACCCAGTACTTC.

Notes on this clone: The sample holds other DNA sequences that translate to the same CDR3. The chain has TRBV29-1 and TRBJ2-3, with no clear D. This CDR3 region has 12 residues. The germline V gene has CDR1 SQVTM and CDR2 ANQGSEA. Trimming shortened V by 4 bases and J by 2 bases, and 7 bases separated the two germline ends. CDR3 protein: CSVVTATDTQYF. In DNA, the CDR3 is TGCAGCGTTGTAACAGCCACAGATACGCAGTATTTT.

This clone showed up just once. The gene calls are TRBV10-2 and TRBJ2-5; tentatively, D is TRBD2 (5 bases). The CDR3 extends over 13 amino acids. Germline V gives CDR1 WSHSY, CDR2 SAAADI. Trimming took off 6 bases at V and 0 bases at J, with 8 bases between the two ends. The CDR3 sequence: CASRRADQETQYF. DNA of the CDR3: TGCGCCAGCAGAAGAGCGGACCAAGAGACCCAGTACTTC.

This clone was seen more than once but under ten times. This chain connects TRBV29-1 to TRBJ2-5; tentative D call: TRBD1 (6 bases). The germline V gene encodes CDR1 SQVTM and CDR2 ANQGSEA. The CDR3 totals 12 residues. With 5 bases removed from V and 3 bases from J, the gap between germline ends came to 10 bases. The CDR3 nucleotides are TGCAGCGTTAACTCAGGGGAAGAGACCCAGTACTTC. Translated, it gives CSVNSGEETQYF.

CDR3 DNA sequence: TGCAGCGTTGAAGAAGGGACAGCTAACTATGGCTACACCTTC. This translates into CSVEEGTANYGYTF. The chain combines TRBV29-1 with TRBJ1-2, with 7 bases matching TRBD1. Germline trimming cut 0 bases from V and 0 bases from J; bases unmatched to any gene: 1. CDR1 SQVTM and CDR2 ANQGSEA come from the germline V gene. The CDR3 is made up of 14 amino acids.

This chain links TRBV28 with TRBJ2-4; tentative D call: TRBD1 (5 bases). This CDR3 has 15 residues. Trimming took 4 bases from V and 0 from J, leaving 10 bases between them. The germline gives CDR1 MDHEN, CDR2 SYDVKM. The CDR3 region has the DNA TGTGCCAGCAGTTCGACAGACCTAGCCAAAAACATTCAGTACTTC. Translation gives CASSSTDLAKNIQYF.

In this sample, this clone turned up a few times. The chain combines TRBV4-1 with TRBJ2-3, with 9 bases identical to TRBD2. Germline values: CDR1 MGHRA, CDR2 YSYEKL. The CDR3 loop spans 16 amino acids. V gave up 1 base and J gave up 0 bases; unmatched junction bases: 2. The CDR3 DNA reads TGCGCCAGCAGCCAAGGACTAGCGGTTAGCACAGATACGCAGTATTTT. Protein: CASSQGLAVSTDTQYF.

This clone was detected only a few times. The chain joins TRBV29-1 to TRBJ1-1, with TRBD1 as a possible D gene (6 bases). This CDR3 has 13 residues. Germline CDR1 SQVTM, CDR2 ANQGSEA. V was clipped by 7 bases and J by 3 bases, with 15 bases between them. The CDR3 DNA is TGCAGCGGTTCGACAGGTTCGGACACTGAAGCTTTCTTT. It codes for CSGSTGSDTEAFF.

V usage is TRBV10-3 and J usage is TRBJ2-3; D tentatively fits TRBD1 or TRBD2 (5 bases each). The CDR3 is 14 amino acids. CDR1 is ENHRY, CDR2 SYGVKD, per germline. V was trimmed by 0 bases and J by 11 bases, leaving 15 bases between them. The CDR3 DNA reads TGTGCCATCAGTGAGTCCTCGGGACGCGATCGGCAGTATTTT. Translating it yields CAISESSGRDRQYF.

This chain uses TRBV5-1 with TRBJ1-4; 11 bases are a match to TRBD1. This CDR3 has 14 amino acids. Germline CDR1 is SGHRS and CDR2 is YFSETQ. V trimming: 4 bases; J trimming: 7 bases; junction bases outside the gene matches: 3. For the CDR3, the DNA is TGCGCCAGCAGCCCCGGGACAGGGGGTGAAAAACTGTTTTTT. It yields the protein CASSPGTGGEKLFF.

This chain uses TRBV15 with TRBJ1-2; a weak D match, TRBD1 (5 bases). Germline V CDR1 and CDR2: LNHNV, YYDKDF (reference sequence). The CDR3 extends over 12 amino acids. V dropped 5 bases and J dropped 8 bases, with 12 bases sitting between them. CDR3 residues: CATSPAEGGYTF. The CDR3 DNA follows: TGTGCCACCAGCCCAGCGGAGGGGGGCTACACCTTC.

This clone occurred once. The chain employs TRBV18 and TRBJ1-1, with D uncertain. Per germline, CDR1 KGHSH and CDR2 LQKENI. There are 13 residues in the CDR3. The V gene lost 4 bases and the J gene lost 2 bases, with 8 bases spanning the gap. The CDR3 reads CASSQDSNTEAFF. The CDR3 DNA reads TGTGCCAGCTCACAGGATTCTAACACTGAAGCTTTCTTT. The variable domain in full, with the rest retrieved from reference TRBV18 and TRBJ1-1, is NAGVMQNPRHLVRRRGQEARLRCSPMKGHSHVYWYRQLPEEGLKFMVYLQKENIIDESGMPKERFSAEFPKEGPSILRIQQVVRGDSAAYFCASSQDSNTEAFFGQGTRLTVV.

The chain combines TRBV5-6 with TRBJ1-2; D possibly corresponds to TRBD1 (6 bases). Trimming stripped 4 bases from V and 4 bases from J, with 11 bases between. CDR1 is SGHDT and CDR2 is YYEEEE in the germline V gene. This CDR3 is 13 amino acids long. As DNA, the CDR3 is TGTGCCAGCAGCCGGACAGCATCCTATGGCTACACCTTC. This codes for CASSRTASYGYTF. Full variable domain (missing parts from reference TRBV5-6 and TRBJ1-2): DAGVTQSPTHLIKTRGQQVTLRCSPKSGHDTVSWYQQALGQGPQFIFQYYEEEERQRGNFPDRFSGHQFPNYSSELNVNALLLGDSALYLCASSRTASYGYTFGSGTRLTVV.

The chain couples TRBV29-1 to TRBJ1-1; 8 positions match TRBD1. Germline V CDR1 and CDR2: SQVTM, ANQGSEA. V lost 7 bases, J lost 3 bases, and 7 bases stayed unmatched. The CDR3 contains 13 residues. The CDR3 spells CSGWTGTDTEAFF. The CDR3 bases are TGCAGCGGATGGACAGGGACGGACACTGAAGCTTTCTTT.

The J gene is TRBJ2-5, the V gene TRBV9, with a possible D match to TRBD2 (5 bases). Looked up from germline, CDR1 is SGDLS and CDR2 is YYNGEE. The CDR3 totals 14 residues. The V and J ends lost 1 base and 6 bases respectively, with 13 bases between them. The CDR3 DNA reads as TGTGCCAGCAGCGTATCCCTGGACTGGCAGACCCAGTACTTC. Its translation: CASSVSLDWQTQYF.

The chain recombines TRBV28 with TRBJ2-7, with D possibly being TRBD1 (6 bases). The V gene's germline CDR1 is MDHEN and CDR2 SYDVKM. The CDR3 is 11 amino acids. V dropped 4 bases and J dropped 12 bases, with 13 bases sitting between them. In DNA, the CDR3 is TGTGCCAGCAGTTCAACAGGGATACGGTACTTC. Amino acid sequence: CASSSTGIRYF.

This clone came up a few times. CDR3 DNA sequence: TGTGCCACCGGACAGGGGGCTGCGGAGACCCAGTACTTC. Its translation is CATGQGAAETQYF. The gene calls are TRBV7-9 and TRBJ2-5, with 11 bases matching TRBD1. The CDR3 has 13 residues. The V gene's germline CDR1 is SEHNR and CDR2 FQNEAQ (reference sequence). Trimming removed 10 bases from V and 5 bases from J; junction bases left unmatched: 6.

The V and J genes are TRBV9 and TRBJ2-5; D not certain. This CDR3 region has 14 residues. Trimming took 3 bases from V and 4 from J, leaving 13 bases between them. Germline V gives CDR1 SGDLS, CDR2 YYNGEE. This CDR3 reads CASSGRQAPETQYF. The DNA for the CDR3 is TGTGCCAGCAGCGGACGCCAGGCCCCAGAGACCCAGTACTTC. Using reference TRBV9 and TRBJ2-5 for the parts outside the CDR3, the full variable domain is DSGVTQTPKHLITATGQRVTLRCSPRSGDLSVYWYQQSLDQGLQFLIQYYNGEERAKGNILERFSAQQFPDLHSELNLSSLELGDSALYFCASSGRQAPETQYFGPGTRLLVL.

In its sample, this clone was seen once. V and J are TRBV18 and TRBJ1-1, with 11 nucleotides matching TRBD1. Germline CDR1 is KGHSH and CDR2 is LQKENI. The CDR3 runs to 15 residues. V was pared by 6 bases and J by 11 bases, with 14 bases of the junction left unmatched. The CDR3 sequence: CASSRGTGGLNVAFF. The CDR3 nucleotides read TGTGCCAGCTCCCGTGGGACAGGGGGGCTGAATGTGGCTTTCTTT.